This T cell receptor beta chain is drawn from a study of T cells after yellow fever vaccination. TCRdb re-called the 5' RACE reads through MiXCR, storing one row per CDR3 protein. The sample comprises roughly 500,000 distinct CDR3 sequences, 15% to 20% of which are singletons, and roughly an eighth rests with the top ten. V shed 3 bases and J shed 11 bases, with 17 bases lying between them. Germline values: CDR1 SGDLS, CDR2 YYNGEE. The CDR3 length is 13 residues. This specimen consisted of PBMCs, obtained 15 days after the yellow fever booster vaccination. This chain links TRBV9 with TRBJ2-5; D possibly corresponds to TRBD2 (5 bases). The receptor's source is a young man who received the YFV17D yellow fever vaccine. The CDR3 region is CASSAPREEVQYF. In nucleotides, the CDR3 is TGTGCCAGCAGCGCCCCCCGTGAGGAGGTTCAGTACTTC.